Below are 19 T cell receptor beta chains sequenced from a single sample in a study of naive and memory T cell subsets. Study-level points and caveats: Possibly reflecting memory cells re-expressing CD45RA, a few larger clonotypes occurred in naive repertoires, especially CD8.

These receptors are not linked to any known antigen. Both TRBC1 and TRBC2 were covered by a beta constant-region primer of two equimolar oligonucleotides. Nested alpha and beta constant-region primers with the SP2 primer drove four PCR rounds on ligated cDNA. Using its own MiXCR run on the UMI-ligation and nested PCR reads, TCRdb lists one record per CDR3 protein. This repertoire shows about 150,000 distinct CDR3 sequences, roughly 22% found once; its top ten account for 0.11%. The sequenced sample was naive CD4+ T cells from blood. These receptors originate from a human donor in good health.

The J gene is TRBJ2-2, the V gene TRBV11-3; 7 bases match TRBD1. Trimming took 4 bases from V and 2 from J; bases not matched to a gene: 4. In germline, CDR1 is SGHNT, CDR2 YENEEA. This CDR3 is built from 15 residues. This chain's CDR3 is CASSSTGFNTGELFF. In DNA form, the CDR3 reads TGTGCCAGCAGCTCGACAGGGTTTAACACCGGGGAGCTGTTTTTT.

The genes are TRBV19 and TRBJ2-5; 7 bases match TRBD1. CDR3 length: 14 amino acids. Germline V CDR1 and CDR2: LNHDA, SQIVND (reference sequence). V lost 9 bases to trimming and J lost 2 bases; unmatched junction nucleotides: 9. The CDR3 loop reads CASRQGAWQETQYF. For the CDR3, the DNA is TGTGCCAGCCGACAGGGCGCTTGGCAAGAGACCCAGTACTTC.

This clonotype was observed a handful of times. V usage is TRBV6-5 and J usage is TRBJ2-7; TRBD2 might be the D (6 bases). This CDR3 region has 15 residues. V shed 2 bases and J shed 4 bases, with 15 bases lying between them. Germline-derived CDR1 and CDR2 are MNHEY and SVGAGI. As DNA, the CDR3 is TGTGCCAGCAGTTACCCGGGACTCGTAGAGTACGAGCAGTACTTC. Translation: CASSYPGLVEYEQYF.

This clonotype showed up many times. The DNA for the CDR3 is TGCAGCGTTGATTTCGGGGTCGGGGAGCAGTACTTC. It encodes CSVDFGVGEQYF. This chain uses TRBV29-1 with TRBJ2-7, with D tentatively TRBD2 (5 bases). Germline values: CDR1 SQVTM, CDR2 ANQGSEA. The CDR3 length is 12 residues. Between the trimmed V and J ends, which lost 3 bases and 7 bases, there was a span of 13 bases.

The J gene is TRBJ2-4, the V gene TRBV28; 9 bases are a match to TRBD1. Germline CDR1 MDHEN, CDR2 SYDVKM. This CDR3 has 17 amino acids. The J segment lost 3 bases and the V segment lost 1 base, leaving 7 bases of the junction unmatched. The DNA for the CDR3 is TGTGCCAGCAGTTTATCTACAGGGGGCATTGGCAAAAACATTCAGTACTTC. Protein product: CASSLSTGGIGKNIQYF. The full variable domain, in which reference TRBV28 and TRBJ2-4 provide the parts outside the CDR3, is DVKVTQSSRYLVKRTGEKVFLECVQDMDHENMFWYRQDPGLGLRLIYFSYDVKMKEKGDIPEGYSVSREKKERFSLILESASTNQTSMYLCASSLSTGGIGKNIQYFGAGTRLSVL.

This chain uses TRBV28 with TRBJ2-1, with 9 bases matching TRBD2. In germline, CDR1 is MDHEN, CDR2 SYDVKM. V gave up 1 base and J gave up 0 bases; unmatched junction bases: 16. The CDR3 contains 21 residues. CDR3 sequence (DNA): TGTGCCAGCAGTTTATCCCGACTAGCGGTAAGCGTCAAGAGCTCCTACAATGAGCAGTTCTTC. Protein product: CASSLSRLAVSVKSSYNEQFF. The full variable domain, in which reference TRBV28 and TRBJ2-1 provide the parts outside the CDR3, is DVKVTQSSRYLVKRTGEKVFLECVQDMDHENMFWYRQDPGLGLRLIYFSYDVKMKEKGDIPEGYSVSREKKERFSLILESASTNQTSMYLCASSLSRLAVSVKSSYNEQFFGPGTRLTVL.

This chain joins TRBV2 and TRBJ2-6; no clear D. The CDR3 runs to 16 residues. The ends were cut back, 4 bases at V and 0 bases at J, with 10 bases in the middle. Germline-derived CDR1 and CDR2 are SNHLY and FYNNEI. This chain's CDR3 is CASSGRPSSGANVLTF. The CDR3 DNA reads as TGTGCCAGCAGTGGACGGCCGAGCTCTGGGGCCAACGTCCTGACTTTC.

The rearrangement joins TRBV12-3 or TRBV12-4 to TRBJ2-1, with a weak D call TRBD2 (6 bases). The CDR3 sequence is 16 residues long. V lost 3 bases and J lost 1, with 13 bases in between. The CDR3 DNA follows: TGTGCCAGCAGTTTGCTGGCAGGAGGGTCCTACAATGAGCAGTTCTTC. Amino acid sequence: CASSLLAGGSYNEQFF.

The rearrangement links TRBV7-9 to TRBJ1-5; 8 bases are a match to TRBD1. The trim removed 5 bases at V and 8 bases at J, leaving 14 bases unmatched. There are 16 residues in the CDR3. From germline, CDR1 is SEHNR and CDR2 FQNEAQ (reference sequence). In nucleotides, the CDR3 is TGTGCCAGCAGCCCGGGCGGACAGGGTAGGGTGGAGCCCCAGCATTTT. Translated: CASSPGGQGRVEPQHF.

The rearrangement uses TRBV7-6 and TRBJ1-1, with TRBD1 as a possible D gene (5 bases). CDR1 and CDR2 (germline): SGHVS, FNYEAQ. Trimming left V 2 bases short and J 3 bases short, with 10 bases between. The CDR3 totals 14 residues. The CDR3 nucleotides read TGTGCCAGCAGCTTAAAGGGGAGGGACACTGAAGCTTTCTTT. This sequence encodes CASSLKGRDTEAFF.

This clonotype showed up just a few times. V and J are TRBV7-2 and TRBJ2-3; D perhaps matches TRBD2 (6 bases). The CDR3 is 15 amino acids. Germline CDR1 is SGHTA and CDR2 is FQGNSA. The V end was cut by 4 bases, the J end by 0 bases, with 11 bases between. The CDR3 coding sequence is TGTGCCAGCAGCTATCCGGGACTTAGCACAGATACGCAGTATTTT. It translates to CASSYPGLSTDTQYF.

V usage is TRBV20-1 and J usage is TRBJ2-3, with D possibly TRBD1 on 5 matching bases. CDR3 length equals 11 residues. CDR1 is DFQATT and CDR2 is SNEGSKA in the germline V gene (reference sequence). The V and J ends lost 6 bases and 4 bases respectively, with 8 bases between them. The DNA of the CDR3 is TGCAGTGCACCCAGGGCAGATACGCAGTATTTT. Protein product: CSAPRADTQYF.

This chain connects TRBV28 to TRBJ1-5, with a tentative D call TRBD1 (5 bases). CDR1 is MDHEN and CDR2 is SYDVKM in the germline V gene. This CDR3 contains 16 residues. The ends were cut back, 6 bases at V and 0 bases at J, with 15 bases in the middle. CDR3 protein: CASSWDVKGSNQPQHF. CDR3 nucleotide sequence: TGTGCCAGCAGCTGGGACGTCAAGGGTAGCAATCAGCCCCAGCATTTT.

This clonotype showed up many times. V gene TRBV12-3 or TRBV12-4 combines with J gene TRBJ1-1; 8 bases are shared with TRBD1. Germline trimming cut 6 bases from V and 0 bases from J; bases unmatched to any gene: 6. The CDR3 extends over 15 amino acids. CDR3 DNA sequence: TGTGCCAGCAGCCCCAGGACAGGGATGAACACTGAAGCTTTCTTT. Translation: CASSPRTGMNTEAFF.

This clonotype turned up a few times. The J gene is TRBJ2-7, the V gene TRBV20-1; 9 nucleotides line up with TRBD1. The V segment lost 6 bases and the J segment 5 bases; nucleotides outside the gene matches: 2. The CDR3 spans 11 residues. Germline V CDR1 and CDR2: DFQATT, SNEGSKA (reference sequence). The CDR3 spells CSAGQGNEQYF. In DNA form, the CDR3 reads TGCAGTGCGGGACAGGGTAACGAGCAGTACTTC.

This rearrangement joins TRBV12-3 or TRBV12-4 to TRBJ2-6; D gene ambiguous. Trimming pared 7 bases from V and 3 bases from J, leaving 4 bases between. This CDR3 comprises 12 residues. Here the CDR3 reads CASKYGANVLTF. In DNA form, the CDR3 reads TGTGCCAGCAAGTATGGGGCCAACGTCCTGACTTTC.

V gene TRBV6-1 combines with J gene TRBJ2-7; 8 bases match TRBD1. The V gene's germline CDR1 is MNHNS and CDR2 SASEGT. The ends lost 5 bases at V and 7 bases at J; junction bases unmatched: 7. The CDR3 is made up of 13 amino acids. The CDR3 sequence is CASSPRQGWEQYF. DNA of the CDR3: TGTGCCAGCAGTCCACGACAGGGGTGGGAGCAGTACTTC.

The J gene is TRBJ1-1, the V gene TRBV2; 7 bases align to TRBD1. This CDR3 is built from 18 residues. With V trimmed by 6 bases and J by 1 base, 17 bases remained unmatched. The germline V gene has CDR1 SNHLY and CDR2 FYNNEI. In DNA, the CDR3 is TGTGCCAGCAGCCGAGACGCCGGGACAGTTACTAGGAACACTGAAGCTTTCTTT. It translates to CASSRDAGTVTRNTEAFF.

The J gene is TRBJ2-7, the V gene TRBV25-1; tentative D call: TRBD1 (5 bases). The CDR3 contains 11 residues. V shed 2 bases and J shed 7 bases, with 6 bases lying between them. CDR1 and CDR2 (germline): MGHDK, SYGVNS. In nucleotides, the CDR3 is TGTGCCAGCAGTGAAGGGGCGGAGCAGTACTTC. Its protein product is CASSEGAEQYF.